This T cell receptor (beta chain) was captured in a study of blood T cell repertoires in COVID-19. Study in general: Specimens from acute and convalescent COVID-19 originated in the United States, Italy and Spain. T cells, B-cell-depleted T cells, or PBMCs provided the cDNA or gDNA that served as material.

The V gene lost 5 bases and the J gene lost 3 bases, with 11 bases spanning the gap. Germline CDR1 reads LNHNV; CDR2 reads YYDKDF (reference sequence). The CDR3 is made up of 14 amino acids. Methods used by the authors: From reference gene primer amplification, estimates of nucleated cell counts were derived. TCRdb's table, derived via immunoSEQ multiplex PCR, lists solely in-frame clones and lacks some. V, J and clone size are those of that table, while D and trimming were read from the DNA. The sample holds around 700,000 clones, 85% to 90% seen once. Material for sequencing was peripheral blood. This TCR was recovered from a young woman with acute or convalescent COVID-19. The chain couples TRBV15 to TRBJ1-5; perhaps TRBD1 as D (6 bases). The CDR3 loop is CATSQDSLNQPQHF. CDR3 bases: TGTGCCACCAGCCAGGACAGCCTCAATCAGCCCCAGCATTTT.